This T cell receptor beta chain was identified in a study of shared clonotypes between healthy human individuals. CDR1 and CDR2 from the germline V gene are SGHNT and YYREEE (reference sequence). V lost 4 bases and J 0 bases, leaving 10 bases between the germline ends. The CDR3 contains 14 residues. Donors were healthy HIV-negative adults without recent acute infections or vaccinations. Authors' analysis steps: Owing to the provision of junction-only sequences devoid of quality scores by immunoSEQ, filtering differed. The repertoire was sequenced with immunoSEQ multiplex PCR; TCRdb's copy has only in-frame clones and lacks some. The V and J calls and the clone size are those of that table, but D and trimming were determined from the DNA. The top ten hold approximately 0.13% of the sample, which has more than 2 million clones, 90% to 97% seen once.

Sequences were obtained from naive CD4+ T cells sorted from blood. Subset defined: CD45RA+ positively selected. The sequence was collected from a man aged 18 to 29 in good health. The genes are TRBV5-4 and TRBJ1-1, with a weak D call TRBD1 (5 bases). The CDR3 sequence is CASSTDSMNTEAFF. In nucleotides, the CDR3 is TGTGCCAGCAGCACTGACAGCATGAACACTGAAGCTTTCTTT.